This T cell receptor (beta chain) was captured in a study of T cells after yellow fever vaccination. Regarding the study as a whole: It was a small share of clonotypes that appeared in both CD4 and CD8 compartments.

TCRdb redid the calling of the 5' RACE reads with MiXCR, one entry per CDR3 protein. The sample yields around 340,000 distinct CDR3 sequences, about an eighth seen once. This clonotype was counted at least ten times. Its antigen remains unidentified. V was shortened by 8 bases and J by 5 bases, with 14 bases between the two germline ends. The CDR3 covers 13 residues. Germline V gene lookup returns CDR1 SGHTA and CDR2 FQGNSA. V and J are TRBV7-2 and TRBJ2-3; maybe TRBD2 (6 bases). This sequence originates from a man in his late teens or twenties who received the YFV17D yellow fever vaccine. The sample was CD4+ T cells sorted from PBMCs, taken 15 days after the yellow fever booster vaccination. In DNA form, the CDR3 reads TGTGCCAGCGGCGTCGCGGGGATAGATACGCAGTATTTT. Residues: CASGVAGIDTQYF.